A single sample gave rise to the 25 T cell receptor beta chains below, sequenced in a study of control samples from healthy donors and cancer patients. Profiled with immunoSEQ multiplex PCR; TCRdb holds only in-frame clones, not every one. This table has about 34,000 clones, about 86% appearing once. Sequencing used PBMCs. These receptors all come from a woman in her 40s with lung cancer.

A few counts support this clone. This sequence joins TRBV5-1 and TRBJ2-3; 10 bases fit TRBD2. The CDR3 sequence is 15 residues long. V gave up 1 base and J gave up 5 bases; unmatched junction bases: 4. The germline CDR1 and CDR2 sequences are SGHRS and YFSETQ. CDR3 in amino acids: CASSLTSGAVDTQYF. CDR3 nucleotide sequence: TGCGCCAGCAGCTTGACTAGCGGGGCGGTAGATACGCAGTATTTT.

The gene calls are TRBV28 and TRBJ2-1; 10 nucleotides align to TRBD2. With 3 bases clipped from V and 3 bases from J, the junction kept 5 bases outside the gene matches. Germline lookup yields CDR1 MDHEN and CDR2 SYDVKM. This CDR3 region has 16 residues. The CDR3 DNA follows: TGTGCCAGCAGTTTCCCTAGCGGGGGTAGCTACAATGAGCAGTTCTTC. As protein: CASSFPSGGSYNEQFF.

This clone was picked up one time. The chain has TRBV6-2 or TRBV6-3 and TRBJ2-1; TRBD1 or TRBD2 may be the D gene (5 bases each). The CDR3 loop spans 13 amino acids. Germline CDR1 is MNHEY and CDR2 is SVGEGT. The V end lost 4 bases, the J end lost 2 bases, and 6 bases lay between the germline ends. This CDR3 is CASSLGPYNEQFF. CDR3 DNA sequence: TGTGCCAGCAGTTTGGGACCCTACAATGAGCAGTTCTTC.

Points on this clone: A junction boundary mismatches the germline segment, possibly from a read error. The chain has TRBV19 and TRBJ2-6; D tentatively reads TRBD1 or TRBD2 (7 bases each). Per germline, CDR1 LNHDA and CDR2 SQIVND (reference sequence). This CDR3 has 17 residues. For the CDR3, the DNA is TGTGCCCGTAGTCTTCAGGGGGGGAGCTCTGGGGCCAACGTCCTGACTTTC. This sequence encodes CARSLQGGSSGANVLTF.

The sample holds a few counts of this clone. The chain combines TRBV11-2 with TRBJ2-1, with TRBD2 identical over 8 bases. The CDR3 totals 15 residues. Germline-derived CDR1 and CDR2 are SGHAT and FQNNGV. J lost 8 bases, V lost 5 bases, and 11 bases had no gene match. The CDR3 sequence: CASSPVRGGYDEQFF. CDR3 DNA: TGTGCCAGCAGCCCCGTTCGGGGGGGGTACGATGAGCAGTTCTTC.

J is TRBJ2-5 and V is TRBV6-5; the match to TRBD2 covers 7 bases. V lost 4 bases to trimming and J lost 3 bases; unmatched junction nucleotides: 8. Germline assignment: CDR1 MNHEY and CDR2 SVGAGI. The CDR3 covers 15 residues. CDR3 sequence reads: CASSWQAGREETQYF. The CDR3 DNA follows: TGTGCCAGCAGTTGGCAAGCGGGGCGGGAAGAGACCCAGTACTTC.

The chain carries TRBV2 and TRBJ2-2; D is ambiguous. Trimming cost V 1 base and J 5 bases, with 11 bases left between them. The CDR3 is 15 amino acids. The V gene's germline CDR1 is SNHLY and CDR2 FYNNEI. The CDR3 is CASSEVPRLTGELFF. Written as DNA, the CDR3 is TGTGCCAGCAGTGAAGTTCCCCGATTAACCGGGGAGCTGTTTTTT.

This chain joins TRBV19 and TRBJ1-1; TRBD1 might be the D (5 bases). The germline V and J ends were trimmed by 6 bases and 5 bases, with 19 bases remaining between them. The CDR3 length is 15 residues. In germline, CDR1 is LNHDA, CDR2 SQIVND (reference sequence). The CDR3 DNA follows: TGTGCCAGTAGAGAGTTACTCAGGGAGGGGACTGAAGCTTTCTTT. It encodes CASRELLREGTEAFF.

The chain carries TRBV5-6 and TRBJ1-4; D remains ambiguous. The CDR3 loop spans 15 amino acids. The germline CDR1 and CDR2 sequences are SGHDT and YYEEEE. V lost 4 bases to trimming and J lost 8 bases, with 18 bases between them. CDR3 in amino acids: CASSTGSGGREKLFF. The CDR3 nucleotides are TGTGCCAGCAGCACGGGGAGCGGAGGGAGGGAAAAACTGTTTTTT.

V is TRBV28 and J is TRBJ1-5; 8 bases map to TRBD1. V was clipped by 8 bases and J by 7 bases; unmatched bases: 13. The CDR3 runs to 15 residues. CDR1 is MDHEN, CDR2 SYDVKM, per germline. CDR3 amino acids: CASGETGEAGQPQHF. In nucleotides, the CDR3 is TGTGCCAGCGGGGAGACAGGGGAGGCGGGACAGCCCCAGCATTTT.

The chain is built from TRBV5-5 and TRBJ2-2; D call uncertain. There are 15 residues in the CDR3. The germline gives CDR1 SGHKS, CDR2 YYEKEE (reference sequence). V lost 0 bases, J lost 2 bases, and 8 bases lay in between. This CDR3 is CASSLGATNTGELFF. Here the CDR3 DNA reads TGTGCCAGCAGCTTGGGGGCTACTAACACCGGGGAGCTGTTTTTT. The whole variable domain, filled in from reference TRBV5-5 and TRBJ2-2, reads DAGVTQSPTHLIKTRGQQVTLRCSPISGHKSVSWYQQVLGQGPQFIFQYYEKEERGRGNFPDRFSARQFPNYSSELNVNALLLGDSALYLCASSLGATNTGELFFGEGSRLTVL.

The chain has TRBV2 and TRBJ1-1; tentative D call: TRBD1 (5 bases). CDR1 and CDR2 from the germline V gene are SNHLY and FYNNEI. This CDR3 contains 14 residues. V lost 6 bases and J 4 bases, leaving 15 bases between the germline ends. The CDR3 reads CASSVDRVSTEAFF. In nucleotides, the CDR3 is TGTGCCAGCAGCGTCGACAGAGTATCCACTGAAGCTTTCTTT.

The chain is built from TRBV5-1 and TRBJ2-7; TRBD1 is a possible D gene (6 bases). Trimming stripped 4 bases from V and 4 bases from J, with 12 bases between. CDR3 size: 13 residues. Germline V lookup: CDR1 SGHRS, CDR2 YFSETQ. CDR3 in amino acids: CASSTTGEYEQYF. The CDR3 DNA sequence: TGCGCCAGCAGCACGACAGGAGAGTACGAGCAGTACTTC.

This chain joins TRBV27 and TRBJ1-2; D ambiguous. CDR3 length: 13 amino acids. V lost 6 bases to trimming and J lost 6 bases, with 14 bases between them. CDR1 and CDR2 (germline): MNHEY, SMNVEV (reference sequence). CDR3 DNA: TGTGCCAGCAGCACTACCCTCTCGGATGGCTACACCTTC. It codes for CASSTTLSDGYTF.

The rearrangement links TRBV11-3 to TRBJ2-5; TRBD2 is a possible D gene (6 bases). This CDR3 has 13 amino acids. The germline V and J ends were trimmed by 6 bases and 5 bases, with 13 bases remaining between them. CDR1 SGHNT and CDR2 YENEEA come from the germline V gene. CDR3 in DNA: TGTGCCAGCAGTCAAGAAAGCGGGGAGACCCAGTACTTC. It specifies CASSQESGETQYF.

This chain connects TRBV11-3 to TRBJ1-1; perhaps TRBD1 as D (5 bases). Trimming removed 5 bases at V and 6 bases at J, with 13 bases between. The CDR3 has 13 amino acids. From germline, CDR1 is SGHNT and CDR2 YENEEA. Here the CDR3 reads CASSPIREAEAFF. The DNA for the CDR3 is TGTGCCAGCAGCCCTATCAGGGAGGCTGAAGCTTTCTTT. Full variable domain (remainder filled in from reference TRBV11-3 and TRBJ1-1): EAGVVQSPRYKIIEKKQPVAFWCNPISGHNTLYWYLQNLGQGPELLIRYENEEAVDDSQLPKDRFSAERLKGVDSTLKIQPAELGDSAVYLCASSPIREAEAFFGQGTRLTVV.

The genes are TRBV28 and TRBJ1-2; D ambiguous. Germline CDR1 reads MDHEN; CDR2 reads SYDVKM. V dropped 3 bases and J dropped 4 bases, with 15 bases sitting between them. This CDR3 region has 15 residues. CDR3 sequence (DNA): TGTGCCAGCAGTTTCGGCACAGAGGATAGCTATGGCTACACCTTC. It translates to CASSFGTEDSYGYTF.

With regard to this clone: The identical CDR3 is also encoded by other nucleotide sequences in the sample. The gene calls are TRBV2 and TRBJ2-5, with D tentatively TRBD2 (5 bases). With 4 bases removed from V and 5 bases from J, the gap between germline ends came to 11 bases. Per the germline V gene, CDR1 is SNHLY and CDR2 is FYNNEI. This CDR3 spans 13 amino acids. The CDR3 sequence: CASSARGFETQYF. The CDR3, as DNA: TGTGCCAGCAGTGCACGAGGGTTCGAGACCCAGTACTTC.

The J gene is TRBJ2-7, the V gene TRBV19; possible D gene TRBD1, 7 bases. The germline CDR1 and CDR2 sequences are LNHDA and SQIVND (reference sequence). V was trimmed by 10 bases and J by 2 bases, leaving 27 bases between them. This CDR3 comprises 17 residues. The chain's CDR3 is CATWGTDPGGATYEQYF. The CDR3 coding sequence is TGTGCCACCTGGGGGACAGACCCGGGCGGGGCAACCTACGAGCAGTACTTC.

This clone has just one count. This rearrangement joins TRBV9 to TRBJ1-6, with D maybe TRBD1 (5 bases). Germline CDR1 SGDLS, CDR2 YYNGEE. V gave up 4 bases and J gave up 0 bases, with 11 bases separating them. This CDR3 contains 16 residues. The CDR3 reads CASSSGPSSYNSPLHF. Here the CDR3 DNA reads TGTGCCAGCAGCTCGGGACCTAGCTCCTATAATTCACCCCTCCACTTT. Complete variable domain (other parts from reference TRBV9 and TRBJ1-6): DSGVTQTPKHLITATGQRVTLRCSPRSGDLSVYWYQQSLDQGLQFLIQYYNGEERAKGNILERFSAQQFPDLHSELNLSSLELGDSALYFCASSSGPSSYNSPLHFGNGTRLTVT.

The chain links TRBV9 to TRBJ2-5; TRBD2 agrees at 9 bases. Trimming cost V 4 bases and J 0 bases; bases outside gene matches: 7. The CDR3 covers 16 residues. Germline CDR1 reads SGDLS; CDR2 reads YYNGEE. CDR3 bases: TGTGCCAGCAGCCCGCAAGCGGGGGGCTACCAAGAGACCCAGTACTTC. Translated, it gives CASSPQAGGYQETQYF.

CDR3 residues: CASSPYRQGNEQFF. The CDR3 coding sequence is TGTGCCAGCAGCCCTTATAGACAGGGCAATGAGCAGTTCTTC. This chain links TRBV11-2 with TRBJ2-1, with 7 nucleotides matching TRBD1. The CDR3 sequence is 14 residues long. Germline CDR1 and CDR2: SGHAT and FQNNGV. Trimming removed 5 bases from V and 6 bases from J; junction bases left unmatched: 7.

The rearrangement uses TRBV27 and TRBJ2-1; D is ambiguous. Germline V gene lookup returns CDR1 MNHEY and CDR2 SMNVEV (reference sequence). CDR3 length: 13 amino acids. Trimming stripped 2 bases from V and 8 bases from J, with 10 bases between. The CDR3 loop is CASSLEREDEQFF. For the CDR3, the DNA is TGTGCCAGCAGTTTAGAGCGAGAGGATGAGCAGTTCTTC.

V usage is TRBV29-1 and J usage is TRBJ2-7, with TRBD1 matching over 9 bases. J was trimmed by 5 bases and V by 6 bases; bases with no gene match: 20. The CDR3 runs to 17 residues. Germline values: CDR1 SQVTM, CDR2 ANQGSEA. The CDR3 reads CSVSSPSSGTGPNEQYF. The CDR3 bases are TGCAGCGTCTCTAGTCCTTCCTCCGGGACAGGGCCCAACGAGCAGTACTTC.

The chain joins TRBV6-6 to TRBJ1-6; unclear D gene. The germline V and J ends were trimmed by 7 bases and 9 bases, with 10 bases remaining between them. The CDR3 is 12 amino acids. From germline, CDR1 is MNHNY and CDR2 SVGAGI (reference sequence). CDR3 in DNA: TGTGCCAGCACTAACGTCGGTTCACCCCTCCACTTT. It specifies CASTNVGSPLHF.